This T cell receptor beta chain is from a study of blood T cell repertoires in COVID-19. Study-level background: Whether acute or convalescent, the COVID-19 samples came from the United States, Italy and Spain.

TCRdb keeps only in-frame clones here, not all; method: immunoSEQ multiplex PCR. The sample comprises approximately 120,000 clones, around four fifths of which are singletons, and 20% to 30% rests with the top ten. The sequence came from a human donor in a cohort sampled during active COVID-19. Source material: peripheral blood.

CDR3 DNA: TGTGCCAGCAGTGAGGATACTAACTATGGCTACACCTTC. Translated, it gives CASSEDTNYGYTF. The chain couples TRBV28 to TRBJ1-2; no reliable D call. CDR3 length: 13 residues. The germline V gene encodes CDR1 MDHEN and CDR2 SYDVKM. The V and J ends lost 5 bases and 0 bases respectively, with 7 bases between them.